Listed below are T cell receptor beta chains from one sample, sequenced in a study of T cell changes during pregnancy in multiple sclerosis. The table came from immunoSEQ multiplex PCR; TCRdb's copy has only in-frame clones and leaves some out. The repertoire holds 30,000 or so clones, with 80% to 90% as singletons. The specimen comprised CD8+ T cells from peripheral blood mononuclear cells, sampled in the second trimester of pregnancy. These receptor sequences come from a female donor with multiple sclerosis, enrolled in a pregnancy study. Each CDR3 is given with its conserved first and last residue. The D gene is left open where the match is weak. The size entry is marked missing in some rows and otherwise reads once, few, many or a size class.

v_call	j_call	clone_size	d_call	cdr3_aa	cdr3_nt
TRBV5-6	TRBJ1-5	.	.	CASSLQGGEPQHF	TGTGCCAGCAGCTTACAGGGTGGGGAGCCCCAGCATTTT
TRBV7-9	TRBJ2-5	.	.	CASSLGQSNQETQYF	TGTGCCAGCAGCTTAGGACAATCCAACCAAGAGACCCAGTACTTC
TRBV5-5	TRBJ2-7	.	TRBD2	CASSLLLAGGPYEQYF	TGTGCCAGCAGCTTATTACTAGCGGGAGGGCCGTACGAGCAGTACTTC
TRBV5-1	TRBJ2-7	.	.	CASSPDLAGVGEQYF	TGCGCCAGCAGCCCTGACTTAGCCGGGGTCGGCGAGCAGTACTTC
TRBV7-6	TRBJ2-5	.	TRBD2	CASSLEAGVGETQYF	TGTGCCAGCAGCTTAGAAGCGGGGGTTGGAGAGACCCAGTACTTC
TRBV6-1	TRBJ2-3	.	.	CASSEGVRGTDTQYF	TGTGCCAGCAGTGAAGGGGTCAGGGGAACAGATACGCAGTATTTT
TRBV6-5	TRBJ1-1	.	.	CASSYRGPNTEAFF	TGTGCCAGCAGTTACAGGGGCCCGAACACTGAAGCTTTCTTT
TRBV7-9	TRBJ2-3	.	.	CASSYRRGDTQYF	TGTGCCAGCAGCTACCGCAGGGGAGATACGCAGTATTTT
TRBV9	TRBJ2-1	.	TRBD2	CASSVLAGKYNEQFF	TGTGCCAGCAGCGTACTAGCGGGAAAATACAATGAGCAGTTCTTC
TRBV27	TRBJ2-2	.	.	CASSFSAAGELFF	TGTGCCAGCAGTTTCTCAGCGGCCGGGGAGCTGTTTTTT
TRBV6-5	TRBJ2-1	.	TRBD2	CASRSGTRFHNEQFF	TGTGCCAGCAGATCCGGGACTAGATTCCACAATGAGCAGTTCTTC
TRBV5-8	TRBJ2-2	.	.	CASSFAAGGYTGELFF	TGTGCCAGCAGCTTCGCCGCAGGGGGGTACACCGGGGAGCTGTTTTTT
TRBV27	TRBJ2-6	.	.	CASTTGGANVLTF	TGTGCCAGCACAACGGGGGGGGCCAACGTCCTGACTTTC
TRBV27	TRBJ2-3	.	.	CASSYYRDTDTQYF	TGTGCCAGCAGTTATTACAGGGACACAGATACGCAGTATTTT
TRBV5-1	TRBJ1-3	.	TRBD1	CASSSGTAGNTIYF	TGCGCCAGCAGCTCCGGGACAGCTGGAAACACCATATATTTT
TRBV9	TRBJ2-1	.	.	CASSVWETGLSEQFF	TGTGCCAGCAGCGTATGGGAGACAGGTTTGTCTGAGCAGTTCTTC
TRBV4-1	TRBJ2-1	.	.	CASSRTGGNEQFF	TGCGCCAGCAGCCGGACCGGGGGAAATGAGCAGTTCTTC
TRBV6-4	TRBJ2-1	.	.	CASDCYNEQFF	TGTGCCAGCGACTGCTACAATGAGCAGTTCTTC
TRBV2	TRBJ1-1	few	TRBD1	CASSDPATGGNTEAFF	TGTGCCAGCAGTGATCCGGCGACAGGGGGCAACACTGAAGCTTTCTTT
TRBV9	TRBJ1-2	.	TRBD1	CASSGQNHRGLDYGYTF	TGTGCCAGCAGCGGACAAAATCACAGGGGGCTAGACTATGGCTACACCTTC
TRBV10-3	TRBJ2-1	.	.	CAISESRMNRENNEQFF	TGTGCCATCAGTGAGTCAAGAATGAACAGGGAAAACAATGAGCAGTTCTTC
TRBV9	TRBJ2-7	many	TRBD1	CASSPRTGTGIDEQYF	TGTGCCAGCAGCCCCAGAACCGGGACAGGTATCGACGAGCAGTACTTC
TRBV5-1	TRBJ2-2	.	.	CASSLTVTGELFF	TGCGCCAGCAGCTTAACGGTAACCGGGGAGCTGTTTTTT
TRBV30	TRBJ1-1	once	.	CAWSATINTEAFF	TGTGCCTGGAGTGCGACAATAAACACTGAAGCTTTCTTT
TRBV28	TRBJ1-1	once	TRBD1	CASSPRDSLNTEAFF	TGTGCCAGCAGTCCCAGGGACAGTTTGAACACTGAAGCTTTCTTT
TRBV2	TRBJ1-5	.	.	CASSDGGAYSNQPQHF	TGTGCCAGCAGTGACGGGGGAGCATATAGCAATCAGCCCCAGCATTTT
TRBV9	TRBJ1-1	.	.	CASSPTAERSEAFF	TGTGCCAGCAGCCCGACAGCTGAACGATCTGAAGCTTTCTTT
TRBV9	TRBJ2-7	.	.	CASGSSFAEQYF	TGTGCCAGCGGGAGCTCTTTCGCCGAGCAGTACTTC
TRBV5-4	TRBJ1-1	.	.	CASSSPLRGLNGYTEAFF	TGTGCCAGCAGCTCGCCACTTAGGGGTTTAAACGGGTACACTGAAGCTTTCTTT
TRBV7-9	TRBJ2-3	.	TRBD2	CASSLDKTSGDNTDTQYF	TGTGCCAGCAGCTTGGATAAGACTAGCGGGGACAACACAGATACGCAGTATTTT
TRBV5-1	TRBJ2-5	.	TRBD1	CASSWGLDRGVGETQYF	TGCGCCAGCAGCTGGGGGTTGGACAGGGGAGTCGGGGAGACCCAGTACTTC
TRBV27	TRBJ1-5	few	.	CASSAGVASQPQHF	TGTGCCAGCAGTGCCGGGGTAGCGAGCCAGCCCCAGCATTTT
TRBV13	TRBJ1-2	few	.	CASSLGRGYGYTF	TGTGCCAGCAGCTTAGGCAGGGGCTATGGCTACACCTTC
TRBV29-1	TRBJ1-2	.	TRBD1	CSVITGGWDGYTF	TGCAGCGTGATAACAGGGGGCTGGGATGGCTACACCTTC
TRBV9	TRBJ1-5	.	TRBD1	CASSRSGGGNQPQHF	TGTGCCAGCAGCCGTTCAGGGGGAGGCAATCAGCCCCAGCATTTT
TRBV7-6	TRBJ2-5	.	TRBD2	CASSLDMAGGTQETQYF	TGTGCCAGCAGCTTAGATATGGCGGGGGGGACTCAAGAGACCCAGTACTTC
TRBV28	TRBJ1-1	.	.	CASNEGILRLSTEAFF	TGTGCCAGCAATGAGGGCATTTTAAGATTGAGCACTGAAGCTTTCTTT
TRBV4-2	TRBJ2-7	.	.	CASSRSRGYLNEQYF	TGTGCCAGCAGTAGATCCCGGGGGTATCTGAACGAGCAGTACTTC
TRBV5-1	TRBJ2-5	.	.	CASSSPDSPRETQYF	TGCGCCAGCAGCTCGCCGGACAGTCCCAGGGAGACCCAGTACTTC
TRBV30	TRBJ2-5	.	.	CAWSQLVFVRETQYF	TGTGCCTGGAGTCAGTTGGTGTTTGTGAGGGAGACCCAGTACTTC
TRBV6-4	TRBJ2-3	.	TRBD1	CASSKTGGRDTQYF	TGTGCCAGCAGTAAGACAGGGGGAAGGGATACGCAGTATTTT
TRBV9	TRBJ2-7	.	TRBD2	CASSVGGTTSYEQYF	TGTGCCAGCAGCGTAGGTGGGACTACCTCCTACGAGCAGTACTTC
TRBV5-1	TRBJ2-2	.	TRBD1	CASSPGTGNLGNTGELFF	TGCGCCAGCAGCCCCGGGACAGGGAACTTAGGGAACACCGGGGAGCTGTTTTTT
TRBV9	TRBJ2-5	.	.	CASSSRQKQETQYF	TGTGCCAGCAGCTCTCGACAGAAACAAGAGACCCAGTACTTC